A selection of T cell receptor beta chains follows, all from one sample in a study of T-cell reconstitution after alpha-beta-depleted transplantation in children. MiXCR was run by TCRdb on the PCR reads, yielding one entry per CDR3 protein. The repertoire has 610,000 or so distinct CDR3 sequences, more than 20% of them found once; the top ten carry 30% to 45%. The starting material was PBMCs, obtained before TCRalphabeta/CD19-depleted stem cell transplant. The receptors shown here come from a boy younger than two with Wiskott-Aldrich syndrome, due to receive a stem cell transplant. CDR3s include the opening cysteine and the closing phenylalanine or tryptophan. The D gene is left open where the match is weak. The size of a clone is reported for some rows only, either as once, few or many, or as a class for expanded clones.

V gene	J gene	D gene	clone size	CDR3 protein	CDR3 DNA
TRBV30	TRBJ1-1	TRBD1	few	CAWSDRGRSGDTEAFF	TGTGCCTGGAGTGACAGGGGGAGGAGTGGGGACACTGAAGCTTTCTTT
TRBV5-1	TRBJ2-1	TRBD2	few	CASSFPAGGPSYNEQFF	TGCGCCAGCAGCTTCCCCGCGGGGGGCCCATCCTACAATGAGCAGTTCTTC
TRBV5-1	TRBJ1-1	-	-	CAGKVQSNTEAFF	TGCGCCGGAAAGGTACAGTCGAACACTGAAGCTTTCTTT
TRBV29-1	TRBJ2-5	-	-	CSGRGYQETQYF	TGCAGCGGCCGGGGATACCAAGAGACCCAGTACTTC
TRBV5-1	TRBJ2-3	-	few	CASSPDIHTDTQYF	TGCGCCAGCAGCCCTGACATCCACACAGATACGCAGTATTTT
TRBV5-1	TRBJ2-1	TRBD2	few	CASSLTGLAGRLASYNEQFF	TGCGCCAGCAGCTTGACGGGACTAGCGGGCCGTCTTGCCTCCTACAATGAGCAGTTCTTC
TRBV29-1	TRBJ2-7	-	-	CSVAKAYEQYF	TGCAGCGTTGCGAAAGCCTACGAGCAGTACTTC
TRBV20-1	TRBJ2-7	TRBD2	few	CSAVRTSGSLGEQYF	TGCAGTGCAGTCAGGACTAGCGGGAGTCTTGGCGAGCAGTACTTC
TRBV4-1	TRBJ1-6	-	-	CASSQGPSKDSPLHF	TGCGCCAGCAGCCAAGGTCCGAGTAAAGATTCACCCCTCCACTTT
TRBV20-1	TRBJ1-5	-	few	CSARPAGGNDQPQHF	TGCAGTGCTAGGCCCGCGGGGGGTAACGATCAGCCCCAGCATTTT
TRBV20-1	TRBJ2-3	TRBD2	-	CSAHPISGPRTDTQYF	TGCAGTGCTCACCCGATTAGCGGGCCCCGCACAGATACGCAGTATTTT
TRBV5-1	TRBJ2-3	TRBD2	-	CASSTGVAGADTQYF	TGCGCCAGCAGCACCGGGGTAGCGGGAGCAGATACGCAGTATTTT
TRBV20-1	TRBJ2-7	TRBD2	few	CSARQLAGVRYEQYF	TGCAGTGCTAGGCAACTAGCGGGAGTTAGATACGAGCAGTACTTC
TRBV3-1	TRBJ2-3	TRBD2	-	CASSQALTSGSTDTQCF	TGTGCCAGCAGCCAAGCCCTAACTAGCGGGAGCACAGATACGCAGTGTTTT
TRBV6-5	TRBJ1-1	-	few	CASSYNREAFF	TGTGCCAGCAGTTACAACAGAGAAGCTTTCTTT
TRBV30	TRBJ2-4	-	-	CAWSKAGSNIQYF	TGTGCCTGGAGTAAAGCGGGCTCAAACATTCAGTACTTC
TRBV11-2	TRBJ2-1	TRBD2	-	CASSSSGSAFYNEQFF	TGTGCCAGCAGCTCTAGCGGGAGCGCTTTTTACAATGAGCAGTTCTTC
TRBV28	TRBJ2-7	-	-	CASSLYGNSYEQYF	TGTGCCAGCAGTTTATACGGGAACTCCTACGAGCAGTACTTC
TRBV24-1	TRBJ2-1	-	-	CATSDSQGDYNEQFF	TGTGCCACCAGTGACTCGCAGGGAGACTACAATGAGCAGTTCTTC
TRBV11-2	TRBJ2-2	TRBD2	-	CASSLVGTSGISGGELFF	TGTGCCAGCAGCTTAGTCGGGACTAGCGGGATCAGTGGCGGGGAGCTGTTTTTT
TRBV5-1	TRBJ2-1	TRBD2	few	CASSQGLGSYNEQFF	TGCGCCAGCAGCCAGGGACTAGGATCCTACAATGAGCAGTTCTTC
TRBV20-1	TRBJ1-5	-	-	CSAKGYSNQPQHF	TGCAGTGCTAAGGGCTATAGCAATCAGCCCCAGCATTTT
TRBV12-3/TRBV12-4	TRBJ1-2	TRBD1	few	CASSRPRTGTDFYGYTF	TGTGCCAGCAGTCGGCCCCGAACCGGGACAGACTTCTATGGCTACACCTTC
TRBV25-1	TRBJ2-7	-	once	CASSELGETSYEQYF	TGTGCCAGCAGTGAATTAGGGGAAACCTCCTACGAGCAGTACTTC
TRBV24-1	TRBJ2-5	-	few	CATREGETQYF	TGTGCCACCAGGGAGGGGGAGACCCAGTACTTC
TRBV5-1	TRBJ2-1	TRBD2	few	CASSYGGLGAYNEQFF	TGCGCCAGCAGCTATGGAGGACTAGGCGCCTACAATGAGCAGTTCTTC
TRBV7-8	TRBJ2-7	TRBD1	few	CASSLAPRGTGIMYEQYF	TGTGCCAGCAGCTTAGCCCCCCGTGGGACAGGGATAATGTACGAGCAGTACTTC
TRBV20-1	TRBJ1-6	-	-	CSATGGTSSNSPLHF	TGCAGTGCTACCGGCGGGACATCATCAAATTCACCCCTCCACTTT
TRBV10-3	TRBJ1-6	-	-	CAITRTLNSPLHF	TGTGCCATCACCCGGACACTAAATTCACCCCTCCACTTT
TRBV7-9	TRBJ2-3	TRBD2	-	CVAGATDTQYF	TGCGTGGCGGGAGCCACAGATACGCAGTATTTT
TRBV19	TRBJ1-1	-	-	CASSGFTEAFF	TGTGCCAGCTCAGGGTTCACTGAAGCTTTCTTT
TRBV20-1	TRBJ2-3	-	-	CSAFGTDRKGRDTQYF	TGCAGTGCTTTCGGGACCGACAGGAAGGGAAGAGATACGCAGTATTTT
TRBV7-2	TRBJ2-1	TRBD2	once	CASSMGLAGPNEQFF	TGTGCCAGCAGCATGGGACTAGCGGGTCCCAATGAGCAGTTCTTC
TRBV5-1	TRBJ2-2	TRBD2	-	CASSLELAGDPGELFF	TGCGCCAGCAGCTTGGAGCTAGCGGGAGACCCCGGGGAGCTGTTTTTT
TRBV5-1	TRBJ2-1	TRBD2	few	CASSLESGSYNEQFF	TGCGCCAGCAGCTTGGAAAGCGGGAGCTACAATGAGCAGTTCTTC
TRBV5-1	TRBJ2-1	TRBD2	few	CASSVSGGYNEQFF	TGCGCCAGCAGCGTGAGCGGGGGGTACAATGAGCAGTTCTTC
TRBV20-1	TRBJ2-7	TRBD2	few	CSASASGSSYEQYF	TGCAGTGCTAGTGCTAGCGGGAGCTCCTACGAGCAGTACTTC
TRBV10-3	TRBJ2-1	TRBD2	-	CAISPQLAGGQNEQFF	TGTGCCATCAGTCCCCAACTAGCGGGAGGGCAGAATGAGCAGTTCTTC
TRBV27	TRBJ2-5	TRBD2	once	CASSYGGVAGETQYF	TGTGCCAGCAGCTACGGCGGGGTAGCGGGAGAGACCCAGTACTTC
TRBV4-2	TRBJ2-7	-	few	CASSQDRSEQYF	TGTGCCAGCAGCCAAGATCGATCCGAGCAGTACTTC
TRBV7-9	TRBJ2-7	TRBD2	few	CASSFIQRDSWEQYF	TGTGCCAGCAGCTTTATCCAGCGGGACTCGTGGGAGCAGTACTTC
TRBV6-2/TRBV6-3	TRBJ2-1	-	-	CASRLVDRPYNEQFF	TGTGCCAGCAGATTAGTTGACAGGCCTTACAATGAGCAGTTCTTC
TRBV6-1	TRBJ2-3	TRBD2	few	CASRIRTSGTMDTQYF	TGTGCCAGCAGGATTAGGACTAGCGGGACCATGGATACGCAGTATTTT
TRBV7-9	TRBJ2-5	-	once	CASRPTRLETQYF	TGTGCCAGCCGCCCTACTAGACTTGAAACCCAGTACTTC
TRBV15	TRBJ2-1	-	-	CATSRDSRNEQFF	TGTGCCACCAGCAGAGATTCCAGGAATGAGCAGTTCTTC
TRBV20-1	TRBJ2-1	TRBD2	few	CSARDRGSGVGNEQFF	TGCAGTGCTAGAGATCGAGGTAGCGGGGTGGGGAATGAGCAGTTCTTC
TRBV30	TRBJ1-1	-	-	CAWSLVRAAEAFF	TGTGCCTGGAGTCTAGTCAGGGCCGCTGAAGCTTTCTTT
TRBV5-1	TRBJ2-1	TRBD2	-	CASSIGTSGSSGEQFF	TGCGCCAGCAGCATCGGGACTAGCGGGAGTTCGGGGGAGCAGTTCTTC
TRBV5-1	TRBJ2-3	TRBD2	few	CASSLPREGLTDTQYF	TGCGCCAGCAGCTTACCGCGGGAGGGCCTAACAGATACGCAGTATTTT
TRBV5-5	TRBJ2-1	-	once	CASSLGAFSSYNEQFF	TGTGCCAGCAGCTTGGGAGCGTTCAGCTCCTACAATGAGCAGTTCTTC
TRBV20-1	TRBJ2-3	-	-	CSAGGTFRTDTQYF	TGCAGTGCTGGAGGGACTTTTCGCACAGATACGCAGTATTTT
TRBV15	TRBJ2-1	TRBD2	-	CATSLGFGLAGVYEQFF	TGTGCCACCAGCCTGGGATTTGGGCTAGCGGGAGTTTATGAGCAGTTCTTC
TRBV6-1	TRBJ1-2	-	few	CASSPPTRGTNNYGYTF	TGTGCCAGCAGTCCGCCTACCCGCGGGACAAACAACTATGGCTACACCTTC
TRBV18	TRBJ2-2	-	few	CASSPLGSNTGELFF	TGTGCCAGCTCACCACTGGGATCCAACACCGGGGAGCTGTTTTTT
TRBV5-1	TRBJ2-5	TRBD2	few	CASSLRGGSGETQYF	TGCGCCAGCAGCCTCCGGGGAGGGTCAGGAGAGACCCAGTACTTC
TRBV12-3/TRBV12-4	TRBJ1-5	TRBD1	few	CASTLGQGAQPQHF	TGTGCCAGCACCTTGGGACAGGGCGCTCAGCCCCAGCATTTT